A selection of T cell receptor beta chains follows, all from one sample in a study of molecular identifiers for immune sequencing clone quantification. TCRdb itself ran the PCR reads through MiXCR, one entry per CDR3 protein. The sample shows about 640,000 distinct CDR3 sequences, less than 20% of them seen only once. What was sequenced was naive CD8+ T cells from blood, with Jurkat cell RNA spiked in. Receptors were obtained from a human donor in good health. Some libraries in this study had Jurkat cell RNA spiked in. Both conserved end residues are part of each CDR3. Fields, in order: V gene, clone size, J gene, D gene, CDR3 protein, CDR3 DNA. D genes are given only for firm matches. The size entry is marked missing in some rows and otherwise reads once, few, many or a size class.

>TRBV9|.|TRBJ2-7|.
CASSVVDGTSYEQYF
TGTGCCAGCAGCGTAGTTGACGGGACCTCCTACGAGCAGTACTTC
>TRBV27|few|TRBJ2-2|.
CASSLSGFSGELFF
TGTGCCAGCAGTTTATCCGGGTTCAGCGGGGAGCTGTTTTTT
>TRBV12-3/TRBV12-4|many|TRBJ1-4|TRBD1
CASSPHRGRSEKLFF
TGTGCCAGCAGTCCGCACAGGGGGCGGAGTGAAAAACTGTTTTTT
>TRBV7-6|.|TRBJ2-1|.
CASSLLDEASYNEQFF
TGTGCCAGCAGCTTACTAGACGAGGCGTCCTACAATGAGCAGTTCTTC
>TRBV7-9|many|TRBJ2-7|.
CASSLWGQGAQF
.
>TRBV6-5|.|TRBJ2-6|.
CASSYGLSSGANVLTF
TGTGCCAGCAGTTACGGGCTAAGCTCTGGGGCCAACGTCCTGACTTTC
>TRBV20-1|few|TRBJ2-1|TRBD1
CSANLTPGQAGQRAYNEQFF
TGCAGTGCTAATCTCACACCCGGACAGGCCGGGCAACGTGCTTACAATGAGCAGTTCTTC
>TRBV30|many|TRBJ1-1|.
CAWSYVGRGSTEAFF
TGTGCCTGGAGCTATGTGGGCCGAGGGTCCACTGAAGCTTTCTTT
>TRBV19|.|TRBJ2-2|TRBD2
CASKLWEGNTGELFF
TGTGCCAGTAAACTTTGGGAGGGAAACACCGGGGAGCTGTTTTTT
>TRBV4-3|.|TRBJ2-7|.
CASSQCRGYEQYF
TGCGCCAGCAGCCAATGCAGGGGTTACGAGCAGTACTTC
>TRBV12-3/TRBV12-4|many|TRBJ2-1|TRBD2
CAILSPGLVFNEQFF
TGTGCCATCCTCAGCCCGGGACTAGTTTTTAATGAGCAGTTCTTC
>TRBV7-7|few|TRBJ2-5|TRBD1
CASSLAYRGTGGETQYF
TGTGCCAGCAGCTTAGCATACCGCGGGACAGGGGGAGAGACCCAGTACTTC
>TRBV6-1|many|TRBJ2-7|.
CASYRRDYEQYF
TGTGCCAGCTATAGACGGGACTACGAGCAGTACTTC
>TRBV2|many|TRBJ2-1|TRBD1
CASSSGRQGIGEQFF
TGTGCCAGCAGTTCCGGGAGACAGGGGATTGGTGAGCAGTTCTTC
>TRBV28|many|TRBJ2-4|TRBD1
CASSFDGTGVDIQYF
TGTGCCAGCAGTTTTGATGGGACAGGGGTGGACATTCAGTACTTC